Listed below are T cell receptor beta chains from one sample, sequenced in a study of T cell repertoires in cytomegalovirus infection. One entry per CDR3 protein, called by TCRdb with MiXCR from the reads. The data hold 800,000 to 950,000 distinct CDR3 sequences, with 30% to 35% observed a single time. Their specific antigens are unknown. The source was cultured CD8+ T cells from PBMCs, collected from culture after CMV antigen stimulation. The receptors come from a human donor in good health (CMV status not recorded). Some clones in this sample may be carry-over from other donors' samples. CDR3s include the opening cysteine and the closing phenylalanine or tryptophan. D genes are given only for firm matches. Only some rows state a clone size, as once, few, many or a class for expanded clones.

d_call j_call cdr3_length clone_size v_call cdr3_nt cdr3_aa
. TRBJ2-3 11 . TRBV29-1 TGCAGCGCCGATCGGTCCCATACGCAGTATTTT CSADRSHTQYF
. TRBJ2-3 16 few TRBV6-2/TRBV6-3 TGTGCCAGCAGTCCCTTAGCGCGGGCGGGTACAGATACGCAGTATTTT CASSPLARAGTDTQYF
. TRBJ2-5 15 . TRBV9 TGTGCCAGCAGCGAAGGGACATCCGAAGGAGAGACCCAGTACTTC CASSEGTSEGETQYF
TRBD1 TRBJ1-6 15 few TRBV20-1 TGCAGTGCTAGAGATCTCCAGGGGGTGTATTCACCCCTCCACTTT CSARDLQGVYSPLHF
. TRBJ2-5 14 . TRBV11-1 TGTGCCAGCAGCCAAGAGGAGGATGGAGAGACCCAGTACTTC CASSQEEDGETQYF
. TRBJ2-1 12 . TRBV12-3/TRBV12-4 TGTGCCAGCAGTTTTAAGCCGAATGAGCAGTTCTTC CASSFKPNEQFF
TRBD1 TRBJ2-7 15 . TRBV5-1 TGCGCCAGCAGCTTCGCAGGGGACAGGGCCTACGAGCAGTACTTC CASSFAGDRAYEQYF
. TRBJ2-1 16 . TRBV27 TGTGCCAGCTCCTTATTAAGGGGACCATTGAACAATGAGCAGTTCTTC CASSLLRGPLNNEQFF
TRBD1 TRBJ2-3 15 few TRBV4-1 TGCGCCAGCAGCCAAAAGGACAGGGAGCGAGATACGCAGTATTTT CASSQKDRERDTQYF
TRBD1 TRBJ1-5 16 few TRBV7-9 TGTGCCAGCAGCCCCGGGACAGGGTTGGGCAATCAGCCCCAGCATTTT CASSPGTGLGNQPQHF
. TRBJ1-1 15 . TRBV5-4 TGTGCCAGCAGCTTGTGGGGGGATTATAGGACTGAAGCTTTCTTT CASSLWGDYRTEAFF